The clone carrying this TCR beta chain was picked up many times. Amplified TCR beta CDR3 regions derived from RNA transcripts. Carried out on the TCR CDR3, a first-round RT-PCR used the HTBI primer set. TCRdb analysed the multiplex PCR reads with MiXCR anew, one entry per CDR3 protein. Here the sample spans approximately 870,000 distinct CDR3 sequences, roughly 37% being singletons. The CDR3 is 16 amino acids. V gave up 7 bases and J gave up 2 bases; unmatched junction bases: 8. Germline V gene sequence: CDR1 SEHNR, CDR2 FQNEAQ (reference sequence). Each diagnosis drew on symptoms, thyroxine, TRAb, thyroid ultrasound and orbital computed tomography findings. This entry comes from a study of T cells in Graves' hyperthyroidism and ophthalmopathy. Study-wide context: Peripheral blood was collected at initial diagnosis, before any treatment.

The sequence came from a man aged 18 to 35 with Graves' hyperthyroidism. The rearrangement links TRBV7-9 to TRBJ2-6; 7 nucleotides align to TRBD2. The sample taken for sequencing was blood. CDR3 sequence: CASTLAVGAGANVLTF. CDR3 sequence (DNA): TGTGCCAGCACCCTAGCGGTAGGGGCTGGGGCCAACGTCCTGACTTTC.